Here is one TCR beta chain with its context. This may stem from a read error, because a much larger clone lies one nucleotide away. Other DNA sequences in the sample encode the same CDR3. This sample is drawn from a study of blood T cell repertoires in COVID-19. The overall study: There were acute and convalescent COVID-19 samples, and they came from the United States, Italy and Spain. Sources were T cells, B-cell-depleted T cells, or PBMCs; the material itself was cDNA or gDNA.

This CDR3 spans 16 amino acids. Germline CDR1 MNHEY, CDR2 SVGEGT. Method: immunoSEQ multiplex PCR; TCRdb's copy keeps in-frame clones and lacks some. The table lists about 280,000 clones, roughly 88% of them singletons. The source is a woman aged 25 to 45 with active or convalescent COVID-19. The chain employs TRBV6-2 or TRBV6-3 and TRBJ2-6; 8 nucleotides line up with TRBD2. What was sequenced was peripheral blood. The CDR3 sequence: CASSFRGGAGANGLTF. The CDR3 DNA sequence: TGTGCCAGCAGTTTTCGGGGGGGGGCCGGGGCCAACGGCCTGACTTTC.